This T cell receptor (beta chain) comes out of a study of cytomegalovirus exposure and HLA in healthy donors. Study conclusions and caveats: In a later analysis, TCR association rates varied by HLA locus: DRB1 most, HLA-C fewest.

This CDR3 contains 15 residues. Trimming removed 2 bases from V and 5 bases from J; junction bases left unmatched: 5. Looked up from germline, CDR1 is MRHNA and CDR2 is SNTAGT. PCR employed 60 Vbeta and 13 Jbeta primers. Some clones are missing from TCRdb's copy, which holds only in-frame ones; the method was immunoSEQ multiplex PCR. The sample lists 45,000 to 65,000 clones; about 73% were seen once. Concerning this clone: Its specificity is unknown.

The chain joins TRBV6-4 to TRBJ1-2; 10 positions match TRBD1. Sequencing was done on a sample of PBMCs. The TCR was taken from a man between 18 and 35 years old in good health and CMV-seronegative. CDR3 sequence reads: CASSDRDRGPYGYTF. The CDR3, as DNA: TGTGCCAGCAGTGACCGGGACAGGGGTCCTTATGGCTACACCTTC.